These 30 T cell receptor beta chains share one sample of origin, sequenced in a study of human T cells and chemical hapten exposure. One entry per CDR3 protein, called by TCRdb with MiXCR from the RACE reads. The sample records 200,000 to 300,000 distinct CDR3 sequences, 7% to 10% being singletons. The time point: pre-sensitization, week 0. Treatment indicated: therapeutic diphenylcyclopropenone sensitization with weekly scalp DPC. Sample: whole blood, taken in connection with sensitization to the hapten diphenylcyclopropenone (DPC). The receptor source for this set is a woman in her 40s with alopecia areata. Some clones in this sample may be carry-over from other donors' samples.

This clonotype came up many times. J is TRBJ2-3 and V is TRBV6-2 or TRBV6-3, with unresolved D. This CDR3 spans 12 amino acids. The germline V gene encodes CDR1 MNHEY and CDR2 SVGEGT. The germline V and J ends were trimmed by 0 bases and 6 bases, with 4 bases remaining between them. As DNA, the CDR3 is TGTGCCAGCAGTTACTCGAAGGATACGCAGTATTTT. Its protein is CASSYSKDTQYF.

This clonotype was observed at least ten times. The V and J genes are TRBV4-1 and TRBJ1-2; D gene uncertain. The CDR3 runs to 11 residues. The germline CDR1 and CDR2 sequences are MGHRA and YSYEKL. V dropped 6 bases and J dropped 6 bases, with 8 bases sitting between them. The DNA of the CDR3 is TGCGCCAGCAGGGATGGAAATGGCTACACCTTC. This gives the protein CASRDGNGYTF.

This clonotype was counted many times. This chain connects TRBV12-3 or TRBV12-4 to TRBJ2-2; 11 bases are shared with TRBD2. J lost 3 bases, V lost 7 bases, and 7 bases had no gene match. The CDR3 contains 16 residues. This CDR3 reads CASKSPGLADTGELFF. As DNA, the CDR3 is TGTGCCAGCAAATCACCGGGACTAGCGGACACCGGGGAGCTGTTTTTT.

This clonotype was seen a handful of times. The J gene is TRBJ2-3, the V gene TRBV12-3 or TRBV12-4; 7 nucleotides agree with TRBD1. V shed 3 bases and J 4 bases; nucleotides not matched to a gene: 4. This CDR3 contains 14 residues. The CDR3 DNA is TGTGCCAGCAGTTTCCGGACAGGCCCAGATACGCAGTATTTT. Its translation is CASSFRTGPDTQYF.

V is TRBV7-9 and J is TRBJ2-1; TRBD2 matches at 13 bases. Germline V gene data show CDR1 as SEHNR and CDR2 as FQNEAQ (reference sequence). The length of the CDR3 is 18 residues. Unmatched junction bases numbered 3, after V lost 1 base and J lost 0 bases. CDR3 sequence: CASSLVGLAGPSYNEQFF. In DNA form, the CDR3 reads TGTGCCAGCAGCTTAGTGGGACTAGCGGGACCCTCCTACAATGAGCAGTTCTTC.

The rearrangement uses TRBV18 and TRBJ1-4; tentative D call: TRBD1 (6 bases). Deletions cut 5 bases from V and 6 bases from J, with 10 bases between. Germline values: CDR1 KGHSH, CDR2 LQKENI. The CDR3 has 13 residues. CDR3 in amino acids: CASSANRDEKLFF. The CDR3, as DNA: TGTGCCAGCTCAGCCAACAGGGATGAAAAACTGTTTTTT.

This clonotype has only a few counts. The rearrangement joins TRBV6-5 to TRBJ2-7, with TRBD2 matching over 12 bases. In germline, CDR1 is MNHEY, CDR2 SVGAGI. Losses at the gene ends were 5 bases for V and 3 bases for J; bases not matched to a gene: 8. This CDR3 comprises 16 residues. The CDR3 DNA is TGTGCCAGCAGTCCCACCGGGACTAGCGGGTTCTACGAGCAGTACTTC. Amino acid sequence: CASSPTGTSGFYEQYF.

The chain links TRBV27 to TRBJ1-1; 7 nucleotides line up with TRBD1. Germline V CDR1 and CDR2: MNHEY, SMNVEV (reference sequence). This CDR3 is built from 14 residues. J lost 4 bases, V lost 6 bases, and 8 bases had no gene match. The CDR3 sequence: CASSRGYRGTEAFF. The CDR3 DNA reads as TGTGCCAGCAGCCGGGGGTACAGGGGCACTGAAGCTTTCTTT.

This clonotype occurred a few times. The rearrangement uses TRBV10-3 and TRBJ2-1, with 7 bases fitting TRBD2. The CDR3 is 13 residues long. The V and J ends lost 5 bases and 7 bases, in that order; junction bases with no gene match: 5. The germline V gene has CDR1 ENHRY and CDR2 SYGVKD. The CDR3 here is CAISTGSGNEQFF. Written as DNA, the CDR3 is TGTGCCATCAGTACTGGTAGCGGGAATGAGCAGTTCTTC.

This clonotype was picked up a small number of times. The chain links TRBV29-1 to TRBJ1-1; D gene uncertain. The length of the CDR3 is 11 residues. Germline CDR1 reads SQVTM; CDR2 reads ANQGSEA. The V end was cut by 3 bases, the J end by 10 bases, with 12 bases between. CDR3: CSVDGSPGAFF. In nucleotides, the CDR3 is TGCAGCGTTGACGGATCGCCAGGAGCTTTCTTT.

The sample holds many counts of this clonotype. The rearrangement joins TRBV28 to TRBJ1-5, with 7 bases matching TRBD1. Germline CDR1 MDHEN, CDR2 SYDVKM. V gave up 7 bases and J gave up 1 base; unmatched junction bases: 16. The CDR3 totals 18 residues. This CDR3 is CASTQGQLRGKSNQPQHF. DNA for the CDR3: TGTGCCAGCACCCAGGGACAGTTACGGGGGAAGAGCAATCAGCCCCAGCATTTT. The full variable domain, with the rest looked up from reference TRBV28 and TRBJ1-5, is DVKVTQSSRYLVKRTGEKVFLECVQDMDHENMFWYRQDPGLGLRLIYFSYDVKMKEKGDIPEGYSVSREKKERFSLILESASTNQTSMYLCASTQGQLRGKSNQPQHFGDGTRLSIL.

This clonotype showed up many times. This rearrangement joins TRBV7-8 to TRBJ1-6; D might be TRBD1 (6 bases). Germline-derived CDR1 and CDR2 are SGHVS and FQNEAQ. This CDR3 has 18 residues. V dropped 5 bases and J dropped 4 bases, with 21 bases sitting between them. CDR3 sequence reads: CASSPPTQGYLYNSPLHF. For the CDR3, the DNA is TGTGCCAGCAGCCCCCCAACACAGGGTTACCTTTATAATTCACCCCTCCACTTT.

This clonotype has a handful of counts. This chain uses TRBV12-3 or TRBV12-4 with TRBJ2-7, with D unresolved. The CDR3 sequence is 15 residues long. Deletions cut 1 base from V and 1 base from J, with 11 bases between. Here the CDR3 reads CASSLVYGISYEQYF. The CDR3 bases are TGTGCCAGCAGTTTAGTATATGGAATATCCTACGAGCAGTACTTC.

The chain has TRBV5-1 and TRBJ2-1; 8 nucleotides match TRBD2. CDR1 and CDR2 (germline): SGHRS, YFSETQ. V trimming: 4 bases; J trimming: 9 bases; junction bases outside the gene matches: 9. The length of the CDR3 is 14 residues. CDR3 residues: CASSGSGLVFEQFF. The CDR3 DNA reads TGCGCCAGCAGCGGGTCGGGACTAGTATTTGAGCAGTTCTTC.

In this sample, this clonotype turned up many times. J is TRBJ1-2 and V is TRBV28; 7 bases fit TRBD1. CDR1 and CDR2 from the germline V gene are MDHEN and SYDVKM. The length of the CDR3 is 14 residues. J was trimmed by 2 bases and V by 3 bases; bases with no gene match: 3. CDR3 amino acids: CASSLVGQNYGYTF. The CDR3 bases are TGTGCCAGCAGTTTGGTGGGACAGAACTATGGCTACACCTTC.

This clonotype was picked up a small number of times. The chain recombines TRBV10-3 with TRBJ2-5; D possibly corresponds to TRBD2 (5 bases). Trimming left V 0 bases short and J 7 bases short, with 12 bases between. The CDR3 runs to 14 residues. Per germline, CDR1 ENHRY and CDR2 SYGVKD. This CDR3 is CAISESPGVGTQYF. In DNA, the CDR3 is TGTGCCATCAGTGAGTCCCCCGGGGTGGGGACCCAGTACTTC.

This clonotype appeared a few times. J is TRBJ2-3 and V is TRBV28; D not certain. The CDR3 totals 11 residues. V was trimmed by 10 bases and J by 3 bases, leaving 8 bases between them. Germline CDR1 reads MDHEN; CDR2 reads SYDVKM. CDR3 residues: CATPRTDTQYF. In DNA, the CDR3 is TGTGCCACCCCCCGGACAGATACGCAGTATTTT.

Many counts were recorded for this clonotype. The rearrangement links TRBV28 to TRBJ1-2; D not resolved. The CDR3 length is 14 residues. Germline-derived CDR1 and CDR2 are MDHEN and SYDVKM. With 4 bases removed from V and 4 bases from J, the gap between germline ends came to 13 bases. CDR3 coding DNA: TGTGCCAGCAGTTCTGCGGGATTAGGCTATGGCTACACCTTC. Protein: CASSSAGLGYGYTF.

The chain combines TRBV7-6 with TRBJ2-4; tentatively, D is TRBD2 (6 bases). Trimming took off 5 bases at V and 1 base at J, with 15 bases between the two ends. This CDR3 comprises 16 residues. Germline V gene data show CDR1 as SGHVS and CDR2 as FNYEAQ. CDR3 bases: TGTGCCAGCAGCCCAACCGGCGGGGCCGCCAAAAACATTCAGTACTTC. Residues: CASSPTGGAAKNIQYF.

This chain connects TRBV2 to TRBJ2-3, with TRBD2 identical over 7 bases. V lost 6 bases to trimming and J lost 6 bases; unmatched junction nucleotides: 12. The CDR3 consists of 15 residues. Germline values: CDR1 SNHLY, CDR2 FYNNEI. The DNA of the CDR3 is TGTGCCAGCAGCCCCCGGGGGGTAGCTGGGGATACGCAGTATTTT. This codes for CASSPRGVAGDTQYF.

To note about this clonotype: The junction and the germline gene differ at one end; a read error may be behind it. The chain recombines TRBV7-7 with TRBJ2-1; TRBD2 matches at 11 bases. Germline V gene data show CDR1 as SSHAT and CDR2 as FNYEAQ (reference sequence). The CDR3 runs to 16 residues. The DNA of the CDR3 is TGTGCTAGCAGCTCGGGGACTAGCGGACCTAGGGATGAGCAGTTCTTC. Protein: CASSSGTSGPRDEQFF.

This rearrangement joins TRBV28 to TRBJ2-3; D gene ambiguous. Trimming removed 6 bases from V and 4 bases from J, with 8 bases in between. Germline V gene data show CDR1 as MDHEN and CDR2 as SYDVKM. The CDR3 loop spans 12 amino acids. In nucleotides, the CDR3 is TGTGCCAGCAGGTTGTACTCAGATACGCAGTATTTT. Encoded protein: CASRLYSDTQYF.

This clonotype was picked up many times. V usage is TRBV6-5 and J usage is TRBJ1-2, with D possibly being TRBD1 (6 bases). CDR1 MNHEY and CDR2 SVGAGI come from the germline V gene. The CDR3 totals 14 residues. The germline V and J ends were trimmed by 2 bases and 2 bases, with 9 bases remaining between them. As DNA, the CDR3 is TGTGCCAGCAGTTACGACAGGCGGAACTATGGCTACACCTTC. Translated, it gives CASSYDRRNYGYTF.

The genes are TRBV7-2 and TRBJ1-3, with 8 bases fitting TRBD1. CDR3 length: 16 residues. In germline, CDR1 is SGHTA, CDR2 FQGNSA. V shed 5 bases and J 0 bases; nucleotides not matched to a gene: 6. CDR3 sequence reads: CASSLTQGVSGNTIYF. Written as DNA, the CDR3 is TGTGCCAGCAGCCTAACACAGGGGGTCTCTGGAAACACCATATATTTT.

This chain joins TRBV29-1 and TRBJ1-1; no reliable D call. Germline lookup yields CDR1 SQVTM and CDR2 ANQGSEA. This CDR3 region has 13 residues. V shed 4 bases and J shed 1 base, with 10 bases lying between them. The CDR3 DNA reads TGCAGCGTTGGTGTGAGCCCGAACACTGAAGCTTTCTTT. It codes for CSVGVSPNTEAFF.

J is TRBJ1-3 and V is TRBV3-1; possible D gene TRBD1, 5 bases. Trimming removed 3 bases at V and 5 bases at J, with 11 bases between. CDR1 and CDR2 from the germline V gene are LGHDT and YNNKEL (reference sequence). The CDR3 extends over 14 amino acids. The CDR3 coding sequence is TGTGCCAGCAGCCAGATGGGGGGTAGAAACACCATATATTTT. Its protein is CASSQMGGRNTIYF.

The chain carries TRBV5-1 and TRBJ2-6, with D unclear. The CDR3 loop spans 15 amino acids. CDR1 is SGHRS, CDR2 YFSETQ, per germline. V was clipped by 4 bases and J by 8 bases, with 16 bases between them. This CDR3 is CASSPGRSRTNVLTF. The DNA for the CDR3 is TGCGCCAGCAGCCCAGGACGCTCCAGGACCAACGTCCTGACTTTC. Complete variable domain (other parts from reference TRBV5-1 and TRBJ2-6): KAGVTQTPRYLIKTRGQQVTLSCSPISGHRSVSWYQQTPGQGLQFLFEYFSETQRNKGNFPGRFSGRQFSNSRSEMNVSTLELGDSALYLCASSPGRSRTNVLTFGAGSRLTVL.

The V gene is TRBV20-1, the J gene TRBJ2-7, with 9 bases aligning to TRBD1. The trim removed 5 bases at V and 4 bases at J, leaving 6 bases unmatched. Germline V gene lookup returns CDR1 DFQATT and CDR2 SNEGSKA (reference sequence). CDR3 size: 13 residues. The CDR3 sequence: CSAEGTGLYEQYF. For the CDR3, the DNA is TGCAGTGCTGAGGGGACAGGGCTTTACGAGCAGTACTTC.

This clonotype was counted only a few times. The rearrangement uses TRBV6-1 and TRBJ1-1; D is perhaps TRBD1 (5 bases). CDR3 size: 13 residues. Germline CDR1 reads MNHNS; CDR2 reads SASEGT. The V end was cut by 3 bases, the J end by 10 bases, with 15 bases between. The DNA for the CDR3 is TGTGCCAGCAGTGACCCGACAGCCGACAGAGCTTTCTTT. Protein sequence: CASSDPTADRAFF.

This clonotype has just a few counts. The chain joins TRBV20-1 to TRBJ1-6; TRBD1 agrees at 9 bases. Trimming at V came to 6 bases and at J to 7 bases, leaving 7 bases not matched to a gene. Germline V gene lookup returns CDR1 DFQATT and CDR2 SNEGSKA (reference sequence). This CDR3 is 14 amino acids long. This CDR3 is CSAYRTGANSPLHF. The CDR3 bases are TGCAGTGCCTACAGGACAGGGGCGAATTCACCCCTCCACTTT.